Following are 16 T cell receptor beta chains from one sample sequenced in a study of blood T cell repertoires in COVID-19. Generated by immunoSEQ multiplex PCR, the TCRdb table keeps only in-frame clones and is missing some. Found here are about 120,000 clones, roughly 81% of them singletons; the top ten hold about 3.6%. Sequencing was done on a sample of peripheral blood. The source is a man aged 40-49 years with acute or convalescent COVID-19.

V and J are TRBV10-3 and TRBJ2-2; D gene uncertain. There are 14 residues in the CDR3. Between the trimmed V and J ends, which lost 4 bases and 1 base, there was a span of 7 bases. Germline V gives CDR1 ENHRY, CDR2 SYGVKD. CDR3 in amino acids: CAISGTGNTGELFF. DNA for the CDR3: TGTGCCATCAGTGGTACTGGGAACACCGGGGAGCTGTTTTTT.

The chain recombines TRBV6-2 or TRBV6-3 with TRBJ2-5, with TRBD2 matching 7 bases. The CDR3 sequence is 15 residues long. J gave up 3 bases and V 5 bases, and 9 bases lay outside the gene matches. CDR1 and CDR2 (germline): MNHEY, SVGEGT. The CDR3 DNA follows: TGTGCCAGCAGTACGGGGGGAGCAGAGGAAGAGACCCAGTACTTC. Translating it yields CASSTGGAEEETQYF.

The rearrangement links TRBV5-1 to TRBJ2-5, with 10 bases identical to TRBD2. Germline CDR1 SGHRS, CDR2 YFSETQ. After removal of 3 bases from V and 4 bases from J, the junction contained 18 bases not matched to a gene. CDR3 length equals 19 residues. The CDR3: CASSSYPAQAGGSVETQYF. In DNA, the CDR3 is TGCGCCAGCAGCTCATACCCGGCACAAGCGGGGGGGTCGGTAGAGACCCAGTACTTC. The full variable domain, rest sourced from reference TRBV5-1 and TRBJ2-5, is KAGVTQTPRYLIKTRGQQVTLSCSPISGHRSVSWYQQTPGQGLQFLFEYFSETQRNKGNFPGRFSGRQFSNSRSEMNVSTLELGDSALYLCASSSYPAQAGGSVETQYFGPGTRLLVL.

This CDR3 is CASSVGGTSTDTQYF. CDR3 DNA sequence: TGTGCCAGTAGTGTGGGGGGGACAAGCACAGATACGCAGTATTTT. The chain is built from TRBV19 and TRBJ2-3; possibly TRBD2 for D (7 bases). V was trimmed by 5 bases and J by 0 bases, leaving 12 bases between them. Germline V gives CDR1 LNHDA, CDR2 SQIVND (reference sequence). The CDR3 length is 15 residues.

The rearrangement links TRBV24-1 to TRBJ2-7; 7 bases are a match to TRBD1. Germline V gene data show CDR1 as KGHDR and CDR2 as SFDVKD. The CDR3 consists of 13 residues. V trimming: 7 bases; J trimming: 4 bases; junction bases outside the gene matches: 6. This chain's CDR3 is CATRGDSEYEQYF. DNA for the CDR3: TGTGCCACCAGAGGGGACAGCGAATACGAGCAGTACTTC.

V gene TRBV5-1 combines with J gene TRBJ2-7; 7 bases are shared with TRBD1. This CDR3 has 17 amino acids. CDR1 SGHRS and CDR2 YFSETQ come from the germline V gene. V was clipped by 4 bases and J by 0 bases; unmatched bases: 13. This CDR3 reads CASSTEGRGQTSYEQYF. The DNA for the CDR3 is TGCGCCAGCAGCACCGAAGGTAGGGGACAGACCTCCTACGAGCAGTACTTC. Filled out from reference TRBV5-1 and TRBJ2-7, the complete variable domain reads KAGVTQTPRYLIKTRGQQVTLSCSPISGHRSVSWYQQTPGQGLQFLFEYFSETQRNKGNFPGRFSGRQFSNSRSEMNVSTLELGDSALYLCASSTEGRGQTSYEQYFGPGTRLTVT.

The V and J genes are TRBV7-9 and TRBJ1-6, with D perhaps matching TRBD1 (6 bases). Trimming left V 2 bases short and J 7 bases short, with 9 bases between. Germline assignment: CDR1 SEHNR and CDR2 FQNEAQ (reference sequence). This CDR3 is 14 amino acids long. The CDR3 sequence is CASSLSGDNSPLHF. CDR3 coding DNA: TGTGCCAGCAGCTTATCAGGGGACAATTCACCCCTCCACTTT.

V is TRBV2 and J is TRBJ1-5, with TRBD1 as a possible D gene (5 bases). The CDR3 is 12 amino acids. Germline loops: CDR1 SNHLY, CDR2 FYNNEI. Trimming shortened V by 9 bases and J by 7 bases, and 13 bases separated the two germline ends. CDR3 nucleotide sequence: TGTGCCAGTCAGGGTTTCGACCAGCCCCAGCATTTT. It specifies CASQGFDQPQHF.

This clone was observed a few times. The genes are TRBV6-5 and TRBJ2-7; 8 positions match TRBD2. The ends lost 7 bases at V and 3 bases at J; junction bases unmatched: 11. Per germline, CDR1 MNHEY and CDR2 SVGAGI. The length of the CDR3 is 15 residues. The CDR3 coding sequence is TGTGCCAGCACCGGGGGGGAGTACTATAACTACGAGCAGTACTTC. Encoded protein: CASTGGEYYNYEQYF.

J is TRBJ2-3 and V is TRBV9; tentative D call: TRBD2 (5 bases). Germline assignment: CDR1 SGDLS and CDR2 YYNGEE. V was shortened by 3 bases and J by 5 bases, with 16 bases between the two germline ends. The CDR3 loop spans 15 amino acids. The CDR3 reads CASSATLGREDTQYF. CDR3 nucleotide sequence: TGTGCCAGCAGCGCCACACTCGGACGGGAAGATACGCAGTATTTT.

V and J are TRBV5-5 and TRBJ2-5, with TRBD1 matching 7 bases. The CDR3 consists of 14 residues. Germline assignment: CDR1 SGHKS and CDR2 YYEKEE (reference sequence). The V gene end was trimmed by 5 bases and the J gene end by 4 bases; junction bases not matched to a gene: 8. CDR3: CASRNTGVLETQYF. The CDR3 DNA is TGTGCCAGCAGAAACACAGGGGTGTTAGAGACCCAGTACTTC.

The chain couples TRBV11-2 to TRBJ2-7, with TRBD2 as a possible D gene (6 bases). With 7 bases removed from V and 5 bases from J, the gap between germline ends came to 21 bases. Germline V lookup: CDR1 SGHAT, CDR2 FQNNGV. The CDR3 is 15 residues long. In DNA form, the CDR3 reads TGTGCCAGCACCTCGGGACTTTCCCCTTGGAACGAGCAGTACTTC. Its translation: CASTSGLSPWNEQYF.

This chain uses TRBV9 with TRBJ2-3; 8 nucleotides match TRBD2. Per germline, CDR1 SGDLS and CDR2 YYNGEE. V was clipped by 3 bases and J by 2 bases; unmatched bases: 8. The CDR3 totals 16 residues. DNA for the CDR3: TGTGCCAGCAGCGCCCCAGCGGGGGCCTACACAGATACGCAGTATTTT. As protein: CASSAPAGAYTDTQYF.

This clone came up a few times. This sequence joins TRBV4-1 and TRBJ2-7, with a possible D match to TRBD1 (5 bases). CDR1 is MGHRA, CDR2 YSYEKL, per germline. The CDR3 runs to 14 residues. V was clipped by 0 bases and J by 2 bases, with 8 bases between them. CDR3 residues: CASSQDRQPYEQYF. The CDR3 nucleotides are TGCGCCAGCAGCCAAGATCGACAGCCCTACGAGCAGTACTTC.

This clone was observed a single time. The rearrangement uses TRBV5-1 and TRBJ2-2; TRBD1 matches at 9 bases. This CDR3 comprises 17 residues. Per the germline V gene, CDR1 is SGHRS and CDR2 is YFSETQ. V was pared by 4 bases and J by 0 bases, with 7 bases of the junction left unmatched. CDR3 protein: CASSKGQGFANTGELFF. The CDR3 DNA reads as TGCGCCAGCAGCAAAGGACAGGGGTTCGCGAACACCGGGGAGCTGTTTTTT.

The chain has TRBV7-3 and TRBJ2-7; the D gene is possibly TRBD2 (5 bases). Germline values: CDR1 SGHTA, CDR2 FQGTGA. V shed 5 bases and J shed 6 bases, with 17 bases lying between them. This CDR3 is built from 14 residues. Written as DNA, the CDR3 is TGTGCCAGCAGCAGAAAATCAGGCCGGGGCGAGCAGTACTTC. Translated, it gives CASSRKSGRGEQYF.